This record covers a single TCR beta chain. Germline V CDR1 and CDR2: SGHTA, FQGNSA. V lost 5 bases to trimming and J lost 0 bases, with 19 bases between them. The CDR3 is 18 residues long. Method: immunoSEQ multiplex PCR; TCRdb's copy keeps in-frame clones and lacks some. The sample records roughly 500,000 clones, around nine tenths being singletons. The data belong to a study of blood T cell repertoires in COVID-19. Self-reported history from a screening survey and questionnaire set each donor's cohort. V and J are TRBV7-2 and TRBJ2-2, with TRBD2 as a possible D gene (6 bases). The source of this sequence is a woman aged 60 to 75 who had recovered from COVID-19. Sequencing was performed on PBMCs or T cells enriched from blood (not recorded which). CDR3 nucleotide sequence: TGTGCCAGCAGCATTAGACCCCCGGGACTGGCGAACACCGGGGAGCTGTTTTTT. Amino acid sequence: CASSIRPPGLANTGELFF.